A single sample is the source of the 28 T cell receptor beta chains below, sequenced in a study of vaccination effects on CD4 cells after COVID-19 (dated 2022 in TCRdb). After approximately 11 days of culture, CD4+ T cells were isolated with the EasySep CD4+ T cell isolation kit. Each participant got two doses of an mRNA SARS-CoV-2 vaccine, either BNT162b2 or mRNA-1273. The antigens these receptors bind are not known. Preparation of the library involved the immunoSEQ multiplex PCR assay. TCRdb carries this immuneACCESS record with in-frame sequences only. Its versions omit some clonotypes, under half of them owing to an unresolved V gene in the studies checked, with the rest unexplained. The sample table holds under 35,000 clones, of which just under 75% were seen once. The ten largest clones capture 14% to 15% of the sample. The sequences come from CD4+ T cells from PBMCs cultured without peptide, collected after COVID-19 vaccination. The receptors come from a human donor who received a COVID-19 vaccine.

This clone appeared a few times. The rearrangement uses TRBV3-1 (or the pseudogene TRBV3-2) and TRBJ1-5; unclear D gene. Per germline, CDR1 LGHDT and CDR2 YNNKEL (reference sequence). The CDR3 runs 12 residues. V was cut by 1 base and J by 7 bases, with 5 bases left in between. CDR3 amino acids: CASSQADQPQHF. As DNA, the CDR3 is TGTGCCAGCAGCCAAGCTGACCAGCCCCAGCATTTT.

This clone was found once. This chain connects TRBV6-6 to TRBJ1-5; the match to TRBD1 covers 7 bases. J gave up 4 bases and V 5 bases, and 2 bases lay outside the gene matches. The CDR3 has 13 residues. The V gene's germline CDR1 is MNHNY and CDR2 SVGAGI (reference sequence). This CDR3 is CASSPDRNQPQHF. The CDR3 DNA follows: TGTGCCAGCAGTCCGGACAGGAATCAGCCCCAGCATTTT.

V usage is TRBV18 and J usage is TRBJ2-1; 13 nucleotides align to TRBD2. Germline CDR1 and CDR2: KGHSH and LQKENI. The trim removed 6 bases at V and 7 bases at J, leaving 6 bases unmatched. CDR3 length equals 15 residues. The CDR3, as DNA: TGTGCCAGCTCCGTACTAGCGGGAGGGCCAAATGAGCAGTTCTTC. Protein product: CASSVLAGGPNEQFF.

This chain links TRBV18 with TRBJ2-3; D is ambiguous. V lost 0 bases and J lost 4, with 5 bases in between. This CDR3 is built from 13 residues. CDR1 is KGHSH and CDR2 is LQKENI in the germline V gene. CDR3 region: CASSPPAADTQYF. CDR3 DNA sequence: TGTGCCAGCTCACCACCCGCCGCAGATACGCAGTATTTT.

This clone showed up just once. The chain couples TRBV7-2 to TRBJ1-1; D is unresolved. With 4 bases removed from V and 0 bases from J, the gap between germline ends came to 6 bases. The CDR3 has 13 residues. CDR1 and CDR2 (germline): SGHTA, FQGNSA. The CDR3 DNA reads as TGTGCCAGCAGCTGGACGGTGAACACTGAAGCTTTCTTT. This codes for CASSWTVNTEAFF.

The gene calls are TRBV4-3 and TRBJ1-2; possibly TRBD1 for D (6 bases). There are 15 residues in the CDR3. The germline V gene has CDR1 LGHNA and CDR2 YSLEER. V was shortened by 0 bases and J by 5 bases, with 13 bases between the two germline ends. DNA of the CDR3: TGCGCCAGCAGCCAAGATCAGGACAGCCCGTATGGCTACACCTTC. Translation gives CASSQDQDSPYGYTF.

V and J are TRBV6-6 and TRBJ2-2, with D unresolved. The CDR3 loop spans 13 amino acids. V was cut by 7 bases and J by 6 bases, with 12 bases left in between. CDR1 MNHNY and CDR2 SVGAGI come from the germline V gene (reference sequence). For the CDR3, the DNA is TGTGCCAGCACCAACAAAGATCCCGGGGAGCTGTTTTTT. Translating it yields CASTNKDPGELFF.

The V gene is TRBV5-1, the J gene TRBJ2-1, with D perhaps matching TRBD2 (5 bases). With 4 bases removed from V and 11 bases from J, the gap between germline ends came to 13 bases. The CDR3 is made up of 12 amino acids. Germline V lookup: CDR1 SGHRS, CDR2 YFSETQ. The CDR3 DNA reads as TGCGCCAGCAGCCCCGGCGGGCAACAGCAGTTCTTC. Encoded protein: CASSPGGQQQFF.

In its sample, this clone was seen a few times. The CDR3 loop is CASSDWVSGNTIYF. Written as DNA, the CDR3 is TGCGCCAGCAGCGATTGGGTCTCTGGAAACACCATATATTTT. The chain couples TRBV5-1 to TRBJ1-3, with D hard to call. Germline V gene sequence: CDR1 SGHRS, CDR2 YFSETQ. V lost 4 bases, J lost 0 bases, and 8 bases lay in between. CDR3 length equals 14 residues.

The CDR3 DNA sequence: TGTGCCAGCAGCTTGGTGGCACATAGTCGGACAGGAATTAGCACAGATACGCAGTATTTT. This sequence encodes CASSLVAHSRTGISTDTQYF. This chain joins TRBV5-4 and TRBJ2-3; 7 bases map to TRBD1. This CDR3 is built from 20 residues. Losses at the gene ends were 0 bases for V and 0 bases for J; bases not matched to a gene: 16. Germline V CDR1 and CDR2: SGHNT, YYREEE (reference sequence).

The CDR3 reads CASSQGVPGGAGYTF. For the CDR3, the DNA is TGCGCCAGCAGCCAAGGGGTCCCTGGCGGGGCGGGCTACACCTTC. The chain carries TRBV4-1 and TRBJ1-2; D possibly corresponds to TRBD1 (5 bases). Germline CDR1 and CDR2: MGHRA and YSYEKL. This CDR3 contains 15 residues. V was clipped by 1 base and J by 8 bases, with 17 bases between them.

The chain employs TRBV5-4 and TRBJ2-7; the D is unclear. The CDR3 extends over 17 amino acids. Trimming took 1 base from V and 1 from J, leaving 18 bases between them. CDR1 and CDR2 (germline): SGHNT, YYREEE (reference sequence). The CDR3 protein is CASSLKSGRTGSYEQYF. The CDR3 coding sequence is TGTGCCAGCAGCTTGAAGTCCGGCCGTACTGGTTCCTACGAGCAGTACTTC. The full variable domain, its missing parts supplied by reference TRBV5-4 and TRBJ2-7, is ETGVTQSPTHLIKTRGQQVTLRCSSQSGHNTVSWYQQALGQGPQFIFQYYREEENGRGNFPPRFSGLQFPNYSSELNVNALELDDSALYLCASSLKSGRTGSYEQYFGPGTRLTVT.

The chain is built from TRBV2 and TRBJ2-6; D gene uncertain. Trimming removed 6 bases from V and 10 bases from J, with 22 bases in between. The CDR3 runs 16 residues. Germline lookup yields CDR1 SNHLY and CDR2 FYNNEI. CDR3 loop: CASRGIYSRSWNVLTF. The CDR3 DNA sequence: TGTGCCAGCAGGGGTATCTATAGTCGGTCTTGGAACGTCCTGACTTTC.

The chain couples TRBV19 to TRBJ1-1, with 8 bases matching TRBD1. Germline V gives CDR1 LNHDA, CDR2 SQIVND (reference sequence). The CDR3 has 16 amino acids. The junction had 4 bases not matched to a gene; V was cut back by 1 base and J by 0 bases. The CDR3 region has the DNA TGTGCCAGTAGTATAGGGGACAGGATTATGAACACTGAAGCTTTCTTT. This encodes CASSIGDRIMNTEAFF.

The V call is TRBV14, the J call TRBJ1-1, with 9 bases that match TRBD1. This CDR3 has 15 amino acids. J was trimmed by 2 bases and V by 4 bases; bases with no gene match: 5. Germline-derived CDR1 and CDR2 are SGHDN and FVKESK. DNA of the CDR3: TGTGCCAGCAGCCGAGGGACAGGGTTTAACACTGAAGCTTTCTTT. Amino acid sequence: CASSRGTGFNTEAFF.

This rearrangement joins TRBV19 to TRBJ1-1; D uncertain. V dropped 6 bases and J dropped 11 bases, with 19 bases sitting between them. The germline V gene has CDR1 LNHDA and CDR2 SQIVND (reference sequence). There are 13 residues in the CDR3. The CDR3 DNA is TGTGCCAGTAGCAGAGGGTCGGACGGAGGGGCTTTCTTT. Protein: CASSRGSDGGAFF.

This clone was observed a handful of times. CDR3 nucleotides: TGTGCCAGCAGTTTAGAATCAGCGCCCTACACCTTC. It is translated as CASSLESAPYTF. The chain uses TRBV12-3 or TRBV12-4 and TRBJ1-2, with D uncertain. V dropped 1 base and J dropped 10 bases, with 10 bases sitting between them. The CDR3 spans 12 residues.

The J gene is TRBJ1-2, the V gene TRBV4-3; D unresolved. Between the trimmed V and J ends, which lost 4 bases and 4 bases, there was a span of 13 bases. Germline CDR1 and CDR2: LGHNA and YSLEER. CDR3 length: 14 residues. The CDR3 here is CASSPIPLSYGYTF. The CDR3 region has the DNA TGCGCCAGCAGCCCGATACCCCTTAGCTATGGCTACACCTTC.

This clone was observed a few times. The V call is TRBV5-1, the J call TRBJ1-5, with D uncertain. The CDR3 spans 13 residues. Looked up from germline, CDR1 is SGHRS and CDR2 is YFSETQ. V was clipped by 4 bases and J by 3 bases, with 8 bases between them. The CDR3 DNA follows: TGCGCCAGCAGCCGGTCATTCAATCAGCCCCAGCATTTT. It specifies CASSRSFNQPQHF.

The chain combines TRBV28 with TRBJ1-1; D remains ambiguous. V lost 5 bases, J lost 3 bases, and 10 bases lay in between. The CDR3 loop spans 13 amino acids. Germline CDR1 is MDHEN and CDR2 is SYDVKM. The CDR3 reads CASSTVGYTEAFF. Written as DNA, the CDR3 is TGTGCCAGCAGTACAGTGGGGTACACTGAAGCTTTCTTT.

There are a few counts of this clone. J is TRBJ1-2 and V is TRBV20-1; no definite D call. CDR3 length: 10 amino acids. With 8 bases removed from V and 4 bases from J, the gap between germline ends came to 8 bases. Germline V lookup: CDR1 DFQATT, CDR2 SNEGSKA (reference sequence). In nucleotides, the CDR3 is TGCAGTACCGAGGGCTATGGCTACACCTTC. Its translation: CSTEGYGYTF.

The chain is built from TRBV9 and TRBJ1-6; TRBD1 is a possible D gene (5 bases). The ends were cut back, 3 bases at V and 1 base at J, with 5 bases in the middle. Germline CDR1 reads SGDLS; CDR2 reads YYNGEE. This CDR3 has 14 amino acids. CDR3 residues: CASSAGSYNSPLHF. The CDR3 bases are TGTGCCAGCAGCGCAGGGTCCTATAATTCACCCCTCCACTTT.

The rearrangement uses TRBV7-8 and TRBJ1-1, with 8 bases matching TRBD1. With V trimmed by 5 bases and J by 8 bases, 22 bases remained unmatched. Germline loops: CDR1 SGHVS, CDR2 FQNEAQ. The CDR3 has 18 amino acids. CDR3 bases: TGTGCCAGCAGCCCCCTAGGGGGGTCACAGGGGGTCGTAGCAGAAGCTTTCTTT. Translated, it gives CASSPLGGSQGVVAEAFF.

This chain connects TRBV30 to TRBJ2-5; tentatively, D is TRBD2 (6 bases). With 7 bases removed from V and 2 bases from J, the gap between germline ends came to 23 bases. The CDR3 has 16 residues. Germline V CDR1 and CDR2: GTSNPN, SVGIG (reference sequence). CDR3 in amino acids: CASKIGWAGRQETQYF. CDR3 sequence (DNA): TGTGCCTCCAAAATTGGCTGGGCGGGAAGACAAGAGACCCAGTACTTC.

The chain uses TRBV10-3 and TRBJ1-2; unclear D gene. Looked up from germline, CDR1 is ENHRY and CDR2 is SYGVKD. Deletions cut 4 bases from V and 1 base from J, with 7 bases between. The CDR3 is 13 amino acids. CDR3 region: CAISGEGNYGYTF. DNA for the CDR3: TGTGCCATCAGTGGCGAGGGTAACTATGGCTACACCTTC.

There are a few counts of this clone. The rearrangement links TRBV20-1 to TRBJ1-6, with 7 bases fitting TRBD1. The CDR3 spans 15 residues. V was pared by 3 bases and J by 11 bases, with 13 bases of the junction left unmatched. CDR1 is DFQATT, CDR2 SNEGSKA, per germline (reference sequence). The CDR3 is CSASIMDRREAPLHF. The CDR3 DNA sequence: TGCAGTGCTAGTATTATGGACAGGAGAGAAGCACCCCTCCACTTT.

This CDR3 is CASSLQGGDTQYF. Written as DNA, the CDR3 is TGTGCCAGCAGTTTACAGGGGGGAGATACGCAGTATTTT. The chain carries TRBV28 and TRBJ2-3; TRBD1 might be the D (7 bases). CDR3 length: 13 amino acids. The V gene lost 2 bases and the J gene lost 5 bases, with 8 bases spanning the gap. Germline CDR1 is MDHEN and CDR2 is SYDVKM.

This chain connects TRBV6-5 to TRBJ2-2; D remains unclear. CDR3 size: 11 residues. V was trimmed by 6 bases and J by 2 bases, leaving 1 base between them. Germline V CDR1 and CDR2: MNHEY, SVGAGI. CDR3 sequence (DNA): TGTGCCAGCAGCAACACCGGGGAGCTGTTTTTT. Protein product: CASSNTGELFF.